This entry concerns a single T cell receptor (beta chain). Participants had their cohort set by participant-reported clinical history. The data originate from a study of blood T cell repertoires in COVID-19. Whole-study context: Donors in the United States, Italy and Spain gave samples during acute or convalescent COVID-19. Sources were T cells, B-cell-depleted T cells, or PBMCs; the material itself was cDNA or gDNA.

Measured with immunoSEQ multiplex PCR; TCRdb has only the in-frame clones, and not every one. The data hold fewer than 450,000 clones, with approximately 90% observed a single time. Per the germline V gene, CDR1 is GTSNPN and CDR2 is SVGIG (reference sequence). V shed 0 bases and J shed 1 base, with 15 bases lying between them. The CDR3 runs 16 residues. The TCR comes from a woman aged 18-35 years who had recovered from COVID-19. The material sequenced was PBMCs or T cells enriched from blood (not recorded which). The chain carries TRBV30 and TRBJ2-5, with D possibly matching TRBD2 (6 bases). The CDR3 DNA follows: TGTGCCTGGAGTGTACGGCGGGGTGGAGCCCAAGAGACCCAGTACTTC. Its translation: CAWSVRRGGAQETQYF.